This T cell receptor beta chain was identified during a study of blood T cell dynamics during melanoma immunotherapy. Study background: Standard first-line treatment here was pembrolizumab or nivolumab plus ipilimumab in metastatic melanoma.

This table comes from immunoSEQ multiplex PCR, and its TCRdb copy is limited to in-frame clones, with some not included. The sample consists of some 13,000 clones, about 90% of them appearing once. With respect to this clone: Its antigen is currently unknown.

Documented time point: pre-treatment baseline. Sampling occurred pretreatment (T0) and at week 3 (W3), after cycle one of checkpoint blockade. Per germline, CDR1 SGHVS and CDR2 FNYEAQ. V dropped 1 base and J dropped 2 bases, with 9 bases sitting between them. The CDR3 is 14 amino acids. Study-level results: It remained unknown if the driving T cell clones were melanoma-specific.

This rearrangement joins TRBV7-6 to TRBJ2-7; D unresolved. The receptor comes from a human donor with melanoma. The specimen was effector memory CD8+ T cells from blood, collected from a patient treated with checkpoint blockade. For the CDR3, the DNA is TGTGCCAGCAGCTTAGGGGGATCAGCCTACGAGCAGTACTTC. This sequence encodes CASSLGGSAYEQYF.